Below, 24 T cell receptor beta chains from the same sample are listed, as sequenced in a study of blood T cell repertoires in COVID-19. TCRdb's copy holds only in-frame clones and misses some; the assay was immunoSEQ multiplex PCR. This table has about 280,000 clones, approximately 86% appearing once. Material for sequencing was peripheral blood. The receptors come from a woman in her forties or fifties who had recovered from COVID-19.

The rearrangement joins TRBV4-1 to TRBJ1-2; no clear D gene. There are 12 residues in the CDR3. Germline V gene sequence: CDR1 MGHRA, CDR2 YSYEKL. V dropped 4 bases and J dropped 2 bases, with 5 bases sitting between them. The CDR3 spells CASSPPNYGYTF. CDR3 bases: TGCGCCAGCAGCCCCCCAAACTATGGCTACACCTTC.

The V and J genes are TRBV2 and TRBJ2-3; maybe TRBD1 (6 bases). Germline loops: CDR1 SNHLY, CDR2 FYNNEI. V lost 4 bases and J lost 5, with 13 bases in between. CDR3 length equals 14 residues. In nucleotides, the CDR3 is TGTGCCAGCAGTGCAAACAGGGCCAAAGATACGCAGTATTTT. It codes for CASSANRAKDTQYF.

The rearrangement uses TRBV4-2 and TRBJ1-5; D perhaps matches TRBD1 (5 bases). Germline V gene sequence: CDR1 LGHNA, CDR2 YNFKEQ. This CDR3 is 15 amino acids long. V dropped 3 bases and J dropped 5 bases, with 14 bases sitting between them. The CDR3 loop reads CASSQNPGGDQPQHF. In DNA form, the CDR3 reads TGTGCCAGCAGCCAGAACCCCGGAGGGGATCAGCCCCAGCATTTT.

This chain connects TRBV28 to TRBJ2-1, with 9 nucleotides matching TRBD1. The J segment lost 1 base and the V segment lost 8 bases, leaving 6 bases of the junction unmatched. The CDR3 covers 15 residues. CDR1 and CDR2 from the germline V gene are MDHEN and SYDVKM. The CDR3 spells CASGGTGRSYNEQFF. The CDR3 nucleotides are TGTGCCAGCGGGGGGACAGGGCGGTCCTACAATGAGCAGTTCTTC.

This clone appeared once. This chain uses TRBV19 with TRBJ2-5; the D gene is possibly TRBD2 (6 bases). The CDR3 is 14 residues long. Deletions cut 1 base from V and 5 bases from J, with 11 bases between. The germline gives CDR1 LNHDA, CDR2 SQIVND (reference sequence). In nucleotides, the CDR3 is TGTGCCAGTAGTATAGGACGGGGGTCTGAGACCCAGTACTTC. This gives the protein CASSIGRGSETQYF.

This sequence joins TRBV4-3 and TRBJ2-3, with TRBD2 matching over 11 bases. Losses at the gene ends were 6 bases for V and 0 bases for J; bases not matched to a gene: 8. The CDR3 runs to 17 residues. CDR1 and CDR2 from the germline V gene are LGHNA and YSLEER. The CDR3 bases are TGCGCCAGCAGTTACGGGACTAGCGGAGGAAGCACAGATACGCAGTATTTT. Protein product: CASSYGTSGGSTDTQYF.

The chain uses TRBV19 and TRBJ1-1; D gene ambiguous. Trimming pared 7 bases from V and 5 bases from J, leaving 14 bases between. Looked up from germline, CDR1 is LNHDA and CDR2 is SQIVND (reference sequence). The CDR3 spans 13 residues. The CDR3 DNA sequence: TGTGCCAGTATATCCCCGGAGCGGACTGAAGCTTTCTTT. This encodes CASISPERTEAFF.

The genes are TRBV11-1 and TRBJ2-1, with 7 bases fitting TRBD2. This CDR3 region has 15 residues. Trimming cost V 4 bases and J 7 bases; bases outside gene matches: 10. The germline gives CDR1 SGHAT, CDR2 FQDESV (reference sequence). For the CDR3, the DNA is TGTGCCAGCAGCTCACTCACGGGAGGAGGGAATGAGCAGTTCTTC. Translation gives CASSSLTGGGNEQFF. Full variable domain (rest looked up from reference TRBV11-1 and TRBJ2-1): EAEVAQSPRYKITEKSQAVAFWCDPISGHATLYWYRQILGQGPELLVQFQDESVVDDSQLPKDRFSAERLKGVDSTLKIQPAELGDSAMYLCASSSLTGGGNEQFFGPGTRLTVL.

The J gene is TRBJ1-1, the V gene TRBV25-1, with TRBD1 matching over 11 bases. Germline lookup yields CDR1 MGHDK and CDR2 SYGVNS. The ends lost 1 base at V and 4 bases at J; junction bases unmatched: 11. CDR3 size: 18 residues. The CDR3 sequence: CASSELGGTGGTGTEAFF. For the CDR3, the DNA is TGTGCCAGCAGTGAATTAGGAGGGACAGGGGGAACTGGCACTGAAGCTTTCTTT.

This clone was observed a single time. This chain connects TRBV18 to TRBJ2-1; 9 nucleotides line up with TRBD2. The germline V gene encodes CDR1 KGHSH and CDR2 LQKENI. This CDR3 has 15 residues. Trimming at V came to 0 bases and at J to 6 bases, leaving 3 bases not matched to a gene. CDR3 sequence reads: CASSPPGLAGNEQFF. The CDR3 region has the DNA TGTGCCAGCTCACCACCGGGACTAGCAGGCAATGAGCAGTTCTTC.

The chain carries TRBV7-2 and TRBJ2-5, with D perhaps TRBD2 (6 bases). Germline V gene sequence: CDR1 SGHTA, CDR2 FQGNSA. This CDR3 region has 15 residues. V lost 1 base and J 4 bases, leaving 13 bases between the germline ends. CDR3 nucleotide sequence: TGTGCCAGCAGCTTAGTAGCGGCCGGAAGAGAGACCCAGTACTTC. It translates to CASSLVAAGRETQYF. The full variable domain, completed using reference TRBV7-2 and TRBJ2-5, is GAGVSQSPSNKVTEKGKDVELRCDPISGHTALYWYRQSLGQGLEFLIYFQGNSAPDKSGLPSDRFSAERTGGSVSTLTIQRTQQEDSAVYLCASSLVAAGRETQYFGPGTRLLVL.

The CDR3 nucleotides are TGTGCCAGCAGCCTTAATAGCAATCAGCCCCAGCATTTT. Translation: CASSLNSNQPQHF. The V call is TRBV11-2, the J call TRBJ1-5; D ambiguous. V lost 5 bases and J lost 0, with 5 bases in between. Germline V gene sequence: CDR1 SGHAT, CDR2 FQNNGV. The CDR3 spans 13 residues. The full variable domain, rest sourced from reference TRBV11-2 and TRBJ1-5, is EAGVAQSPRYKIIEKRQSVAFWCNPISGHATLYWYQQILGQGPKLLIQFQNNGVVDDSQLPKDRFSAERLKGVDSTLKIQPAKLEDSAVYLCASSLNSNQPQHFGDGTRLSIL.

V and J are TRBV29-1 and TRBJ1-3; weak D call: TRBD1 (6 bases). This CDR3 is built from 13 residues. V gave up 6 bases and J gave up 2 bases, with 11 bases separating them. Germline V gives CDR1 SQVTM, CDR2 ANQGSEA. CDR3 region: CSVKTGTGNTIYF. CDR3 nucleotide sequence: TGCAGCGTGAAGACAGGCACTGGAAACACCATATATTTT.

CDR3 nucleotides: TGTGCCAGCAGTTGGACAGGGGGACGGGAAAAACTGTTTTTT. Its translation: CASSWTGGREKLFF. The chain recombines TRBV6-5 with TRBJ1-4, with TRBD1 matching 10 bases. Trimming took 4 bases from V and 8 from J; bases not matched to a gene: 4. The germline V gene encodes CDR1 MNHEY and CDR2 SVGAGI. This CDR3 comprises 14 residues.

This clone was counted once. The chain carries TRBV10-3 and TRBJ1-6, with 7 bases matching TRBD1. Per the germline V gene, CDR1 is ENHRY and CDR2 is SYGVKD. Trimming cost V 4 bases and J 13 bases; bases outside gene matches: 7. The CDR3 length is 13 residues. CDR3 loop: CAISVDRLNPLHF. The CDR3 coding sequence is TGTGCCATCAGTGTGGACAGGCTAAATCCCCTCCACTTT.

The rearrangement links TRBV20-1 to TRBJ1-2, with unresolved D. This CDR3 is built from 11 residues. CDR1 is DFQATT and CDR2 is SNEGSKA in the germline V gene (reference sequence). V lost 1 base and J 8 bases, leaving 8 bases between the germline ends. DNA of the CDR3: TGCAGTGCTAGAGGAGGGATAGGCTACACCTTC. Encoded protein: CSARGGIGYTF.

J is TRBJ2-2 and V is TRBV2; 10 positions match TRBD2. CDR3 length: 16 residues. After removal of 3 bases from V and 7 bases from J, the junction contained 8 bases not matched to a gene. Germline lookup yields CDR1 SNHLY and CDR2 FYNNEI. The CDR3 DNA reads as TGTGCCAGCAGTGATAAACTAGCGGGGACGGGCGGGGAGCTGTTTTTT. This translates into CASSDKLAGTGGELFF.

V gene TRBV5-4 combines with J gene TRBJ1-1; 7 nucleotides match TRBD1. The V gene end was trimmed by 3 bases and the J gene end by 8 bases; junction bases not matched to a gene: 10. This CDR3 is 14 amino acids long. Germline CDR1 reads SGHNT; CDR2 reads YYREEE (reference sequence). In DNA, the CDR3 is TGTGCCAGCAGCTCTGGAGGGGGCGAGAGGGAAGCTTTCTTT. It is translated as CASSSGGGEREAFF.

The rearrangement links TRBV29-1 to TRBJ2-7; tentatively, D is TRBD2 (5 bases). Trimming removed 1 base from V and 1 base from J, with 17 bases in between. The germline V gene encodes CDR1 SQVTM and CDR2 ANQGSEA. The CDR3 loop spans 16 amino acids. CDR3 coding DNA: TGCAGCGTTGAAGGATTGAGCGGAGACTATTCCTACGAGCAGTACTTC. Its translation is CSVEGLSGDYSYEQYF.

The rearrangement links TRBV6-2 or TRBV6-3 to TRBJ2-3; 8 nucleotides match TRBD2. CDR1 MNHEY and CDR2 SVGEGT come from the germline V gene. With 2 bases clipped from V and 6 bases from J, the junction kept 16 bases outside the gene matches. The CDR3 runs 18 residues. In nucleotides, the CDR3 is TGTGCCAGCAGTTACCCCCTGATGAAACGGGGGGGCTCTGATACGCAGTATTTT. Residues: CASSYPLMKRGGSDTQYF.

The chain recombines TRBV19 with TRBJ2-1, with TRBD2 as a possible D gene (6 bases). CDR1 LNHDA and CDR2 SQIVND come from the germline V gene (reference sequence). V lost 6 bases and J 5 bases, leaving 20 bases between the germline ends. The CDR3 is 16 residues long. CDR3 in amino acids: CASRPLGRGANNEQFF. The CDR3 region has the DNA TGTGCCAGTAGGCCCCTAGGGCGGGGAGCTAACAATGAGCAGTTCTTC.

The chain links TRBV7-9 to TRBJ2-5; TRBD2 matches at 11 bases. Unmatched junction bases numbered 8, after V lost 6 bases and J lost 2 bases. CDR1 and CDR2 from the germline V gene are SEHNR and FQNEAQ (reference sequence). The CDR3 has 16 amino acids. CDR3 coding DNA: TGTGCCAGCAGTTCACCGGGACTAGCGGTTCAAGAGACCCAGTACTTC. Translated, it gives CASSSPGLAVQETQYF. The variable domain in full, with the rest retrieved from reference TRBV7-9 and TRBJ2-5, is DTGVSQNPRHKITKRGQNVTFRCDPISEHNRLYWYRQTLGQGPEFLTYFQNEAQLEKSRLLSDRFSAERPKGSFSTLEIQRTEQGDSAMYLCASSSPGLAVQETQYFGPGTRLLVL.

V gene TRBV5-8 combines with J gene TRBJ1-1; 9 positions agree with TRBD1. Per germline, CDR1 SGHTS and CDR2 YDEGEE. The CDR3 loop spans 15 amino acids. J gave up 4 bases and V 0 bases, and 4 bases lay outside the gene matches. The CDR3 spells CASSLGDRVGTEAFF. The CDR3 DNA reads TGTGCCAGCAGCTTGGGGGACAGGGTCGGCACTGAAGCTTTCTTT.

V gene TRBV7-8 combines with J gene TRBJ1-2; 8 bases match TRBD1. This CDR3 is 16 amino acids long. V lost 0 bases and J lost 7; bases outside the gene matches: 10. Germline V gene data show CDR1 as SGHVS and CDR2 as FQNEAQ. The CDR3 bases are TGTGCCAGCAGCTTAGCGGAACAGGGGGGACCGGGTGGCTACACCTTC. Its protein is CASSLAEQGGPGGYTF.